Sequencing of this T cell receptor beta chain was carried out in a study of T cells in Graves' hyperthyroidism and ophthalmopathy. Concerning this clonotype: Its antigen is still unknown. One junction end disagrees with the germline gene, perhaps due to a read error.

Germline CDR1 MNHEY, CDR2 SVGAGI. The CDR3 covers 14 residues. Study-wide points: Also found in blood were most expanded thyroid clonotypes above 0.001. A model using 13 V-J features told ophthalmopathy apart from stable hyperthyroidism.

TCR beta CDR3 regions were amplified from RNA. With the HTBI primer set, the TCR CDR3 went through a first round of RT-PCR. TCRdb reprocessed the multiplex PCR reads via MiXCR and lists one record per CDR3 protein. In the table there are tens of thousands of distinct CDR3 sequences, over 35% of which are singletons. Each diagnosis drew on symptoms, thyroxine, TRAb, thyroid ultrasound and orbital computed tomography findings. From less than 13 ml of fresh peripheral blood, PBMCs were isolated. The chain is built from TRBV6-5 and TRBJ2-1; D ambiguous. The material sequenced was blood. This TCR was recovered from a woman under 40 with Graves' hyperthyroidism. This CDR3 is CASSYGQVVDEQLF. The CDR3 bases are TGTGCCAGCAGTTACGGGCAGGTGGTCGATGAGCAGCTCTTC.